A selection of T cell receptor delta chains follows, all from one sample in a study of Vδ1+ human thymocytes. TCRdb called clones from the multiplex PCR reads again using CATT. The sample contains about 25,000 delta-chain clones, more than 6% of which appear only once. The material sequenced was Vdelta1+ gamma-delta thymocytes from the thymus. All receptors come from a girl under three years old who had congenital heart surgery. The CDR3 runs from the conserved cysteine through the conserved F or W. A D gene is named only where the DNA matches it firmly. Only some rows state a clone size, as once, few, many or a class for expanded clones.

j_call: TRDJ1; d_call: TRDD3; clone_size: .; v_call: TRDV1; cdr3_aa: CALGEHLTLSTGGYALYTDKLIF; cdr3_nt: TGTGCTCTTGGGGAACATCTAACATTGAGTACTGGGGGATACGCCTTATACACCGATAAACTCATCTTT
j_call: TRDJ1; d_call: TRDD2; clone_size: few; v_call: TRDV1; cdr3_aa: CALGGSLPPHYGTDKLIF; cdr3_nt: TGTGCTCTTGGGGGGAGCCTTCCTCCCCACTACGGTACCGATAAACTCATCTTT
j_call: TRDJ1; d_call: .; clone_size: .; v_call: TRDV1; cdr3_aa: CALGEPKEDTDKLIF; cdr3_nt: TGTGCTCTTGGGGAACCCAAGGAGGACACCGATAAACTCATCTTT
j_call: TRDJ1; d_call: .; clone_size: few; v_call: TRDV1; cdr3_aa: CALGEPQSSPWTYTDKLIF; cdr3_nt: TGTGCTCTTGGGGAACCCCAATCTAGTCCTTGGACATACACCGATAAACTCATCTTT
j_call: TRDJ1; d_call: TRDD3; clone_size: .; v_call: TRDV2; cdr3_aa: CACLGDTHILFRPYTDKLIF; cdr3_nt: TGTGCCTGTTTGGGGGATACGCATATTCTGTTTAGGCCGTACACCGATAAACTCATCTTT
j_call: TRDJ1; d_call: TRDD2; clone_size: .; v_call: TRDV1; cdr3_aa: CALGDPFLGWAYTDKLIF; cdr3_nt: TGTGCTCTTGGGGACCCCTTCCTGGGCTGGGCGTACACCGATAAACTCATCTTT
j_call: TRDJ1; d_call: TRDD3; clone_size: .; v_call: TRDV1; cdr3_aa: CALGELARLGDKTTDKLIF; cdr3_nt: TGTGCTCTTGGGGAACTGGCCCGACTGGGGGATAAGACCACCGATAAACTCATCTTT
j_call: TRDJ1; d_call: TRDD3; clone_size: few; v_call: TRDV1; cdr3_aa: CALGELHGLLGDTEGLIF; cdr3_nt: TGTGCTCTTGGGGAACTTCACGGTCTACTGGGGGATACGGAGGGACTCATCTTT
j_call: TRDJ1; d_call: TRDD3; clone_size: medium-sized; v_call: TRDV2; cdr3_aa: CACAGTGARSPDKLIF; cdr3_nt: TGTGCCTGTGCCGGTACTGGGGCCCGGAGTCCCGATAAACTCATCTTT
j_call: TRDJ1; d_call: .; clone_size: .; v_call: TRDV1; cdr3_aa: CALGELTLPTDKLIF; cdr3_nt: TGTGCTCTTGGGGAACTAACGCTCCCCACCGATAAACTCATCTTT
j_call: TRDJ1; d_call: TRDD3; clone_size: few; v_call: TRDV1; cdr3_aa: CALGEDGAYPWVLGEDTDKLIF; cdr3_nt: TGTGCTCTTGGGGAAGATGGCGCGTATCCCTGGGTACTGGGGGAGGACACCGATAAACTCATCTTT
j_call: TRDJ1; d_call: .; clone_size: few; v_call: TRDV1; cdr3_aa: CALGELRHKLIF; cdr3_nt: TGTGCTCTTGGGGAACTACGCCATAAACTCATCTTT
j_call: TRDJ1; d_call: TRDD3; clone_size: .; v_call: TRDV2; cdr3_aa: CACRKGATGGYTTDKLIF; cdr3_nt: TGTGCCTGTCGCAAGGGCGCTACTGGGGGATATACGACCGATAAACTCATCTTT
j_call: TRDJ1; d_call: TRDD2; clone_size: few; v_call: TRDV1; cdr3_aa: CALGELYPSYNAIRGTDKLIF; cdr3_nt: TGTGCTCTTGGGGAACTATATCCTTCCTACAATGCGATACGCGGGACCGATAAACTCATCTTT
j_call: TRDJ1; d_call: .; clone_size: few; v_call: TRDV1; cdr3_aa: CALAGIRTDKLIF; cdr3_nt: TGTGCTCTGGCCGGGATCAGGACCGATAAACTCATCTTT
j_call: TRDJ1; d_call: TRDD3; clone_size: .; v_call: TRDV1; cdr3_aa: CALGEELGEHTDKLIF; cdr3_nt: TGTGCTCTTGGGGAGGAACTGGGGGAACACACCGATAAACTCATCTTT
j_call: TRDJ1; d_call: TRDD3; clone_size: few; v_call: TRDV1; cdr3_aa: CALGERGVLGDRADKLIF; cdr3_nt: TGTGCTCTTGGGGAACGGGGAGTACTGGGGGATAGGGCCGATAAACTCATCTTT
j_call: TRDJ1; d_call: TRDD3; clone_size: few; v_call: TRDV1; cdr3_aa: CALGENPSFGGYACTDKLIF; cdr3_nt: TGTGCTCTTGGGGAGAACCCTTCGTTCGGGGGATACGCGTGCACCGATAAACTCATCTTT